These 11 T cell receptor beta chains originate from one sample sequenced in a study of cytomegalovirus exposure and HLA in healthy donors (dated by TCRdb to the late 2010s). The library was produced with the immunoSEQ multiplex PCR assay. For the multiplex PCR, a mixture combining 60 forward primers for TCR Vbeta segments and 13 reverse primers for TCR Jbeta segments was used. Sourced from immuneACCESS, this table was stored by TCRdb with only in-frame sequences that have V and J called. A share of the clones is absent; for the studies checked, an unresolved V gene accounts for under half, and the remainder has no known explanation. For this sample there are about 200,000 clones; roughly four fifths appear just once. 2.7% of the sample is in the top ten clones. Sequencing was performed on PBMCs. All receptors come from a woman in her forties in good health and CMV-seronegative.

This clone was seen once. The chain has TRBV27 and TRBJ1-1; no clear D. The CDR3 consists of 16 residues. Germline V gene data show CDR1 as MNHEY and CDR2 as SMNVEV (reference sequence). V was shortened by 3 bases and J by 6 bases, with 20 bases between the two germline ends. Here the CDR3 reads CASSLESIASGAEAFF. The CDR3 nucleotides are TGTGCCAGCAGTTTGGAGTCCATCGCTTCCGGCGCTGAAGCTTTCTTT.

The CDR3 is CASSTVDRAYEQFF. CDR3 bases: TGTGCCAGTAGTACAGTGGACAGGGCGTATGAGCAGTTCTTC. The genes are TRBV19 and TRBJ2-1; TRBD1 matches at 8 bases. This CDR3 spans 14 amino acids. J gave up 8 bases and V 4 bases, and 7 bases lay outside the gene matches. Germline values: CDR1 LNHDA, CDR2 SQIVND (reference sequence).

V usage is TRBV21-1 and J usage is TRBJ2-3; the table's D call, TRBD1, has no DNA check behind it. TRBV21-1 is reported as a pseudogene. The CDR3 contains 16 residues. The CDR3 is CASSPGTGVPTDTQYF. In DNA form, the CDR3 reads TGTGCCAGCAGCCCCGGGACAGGGGTTCCAACAGATACGCAGTATTTT.

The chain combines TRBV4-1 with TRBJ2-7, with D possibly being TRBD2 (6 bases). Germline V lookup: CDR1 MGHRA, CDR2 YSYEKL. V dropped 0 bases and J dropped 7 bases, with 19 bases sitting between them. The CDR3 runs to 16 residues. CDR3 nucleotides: TGCGCCAGCAGCCAAGAACAGTTTACGGGAGCAAGTGAGCAGTACTTC. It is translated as CASSQEQFTGASEQYF.

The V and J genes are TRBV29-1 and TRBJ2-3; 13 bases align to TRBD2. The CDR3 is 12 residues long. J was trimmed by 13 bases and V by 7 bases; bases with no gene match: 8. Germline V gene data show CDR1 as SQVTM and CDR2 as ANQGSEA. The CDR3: CSAEGLAGREYF. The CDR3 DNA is TGCAGCGCCGAGGGACTAGCGGGAAGGGAGTATTTT.

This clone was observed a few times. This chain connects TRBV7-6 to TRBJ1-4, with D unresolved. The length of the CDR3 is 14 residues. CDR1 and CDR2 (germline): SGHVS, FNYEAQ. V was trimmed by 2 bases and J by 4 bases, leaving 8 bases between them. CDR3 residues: CASSLSFLNEKLFF. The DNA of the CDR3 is TGTGCCAGCAGCTTATCGTTCCTTAATGAAAAACTGTTTTTT.

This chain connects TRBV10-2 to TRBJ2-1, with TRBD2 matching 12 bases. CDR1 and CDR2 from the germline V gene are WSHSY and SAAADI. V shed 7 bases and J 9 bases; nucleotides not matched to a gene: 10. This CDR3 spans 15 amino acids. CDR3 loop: CASTLLAGGGAEQFF. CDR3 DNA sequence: TGCGCCAGCACCTTACTAGCGGGAGGAGGTGCTGAGCAGTTCTTC.

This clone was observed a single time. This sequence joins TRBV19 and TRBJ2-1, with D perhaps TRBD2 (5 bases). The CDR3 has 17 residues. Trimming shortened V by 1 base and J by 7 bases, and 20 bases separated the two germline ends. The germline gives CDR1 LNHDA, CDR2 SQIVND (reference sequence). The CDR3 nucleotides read TGTGCCAGTAGTATAGTAGAGGTCACACACACGGGGAATGAGCAGTTCTTC. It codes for CASSIVEVTHTGNEQFF. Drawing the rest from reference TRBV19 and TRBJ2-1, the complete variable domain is DGGITQSPKYLFRKEGQNVTLSCEQNLNHDAMYWYRQDPGQGLRLIYYSQIVNDFQKGDIAEGYSVSREKKESFPLTVTSAQKNPTAFYLCASSIVEVTHTGNEQFFGPGTRLTVL.

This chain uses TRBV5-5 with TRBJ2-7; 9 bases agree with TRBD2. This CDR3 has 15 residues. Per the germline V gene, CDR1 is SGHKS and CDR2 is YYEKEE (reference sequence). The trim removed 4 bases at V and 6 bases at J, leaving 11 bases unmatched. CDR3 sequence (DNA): TGTGCCAGCAGCAACGGAATTAGCGGGAGCTCCGAGCAGTACTTC. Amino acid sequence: CASSNGISGSSEQYF.

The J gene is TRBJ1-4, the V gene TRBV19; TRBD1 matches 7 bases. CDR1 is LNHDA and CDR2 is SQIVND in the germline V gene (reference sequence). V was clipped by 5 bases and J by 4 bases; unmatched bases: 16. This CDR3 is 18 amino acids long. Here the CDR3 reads CASSALPPSQGINEKLFF. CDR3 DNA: TGTGCCAGTAGTGCACTCCCCCCTTCACAGGGGATTAATGAAAAACTGTTTTTT. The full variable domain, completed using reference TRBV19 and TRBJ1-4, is DGGITQSPKYLFRKEGQNVTLSCEQNLNHDAMYWYRQDPGQGLRLIYYSQIVNDFQKGDIAEGYSVSREKKESFPLTVTSAQKNPTAFYLCASSALPPSQGINEKLFFGSGTQLSVL.

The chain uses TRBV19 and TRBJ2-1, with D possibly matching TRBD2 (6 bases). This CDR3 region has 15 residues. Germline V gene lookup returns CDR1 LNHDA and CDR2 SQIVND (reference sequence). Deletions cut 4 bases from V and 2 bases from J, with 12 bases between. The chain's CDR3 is CASSKGLSTYNEQFF. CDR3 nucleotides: TGTGCCAGTAGTAAGGGACTGTCCACCTACAATGAGCAGTTCTTC.